These 31 T cell receptor beta chains originate from one sample sequenced in a study of T-cell reconstitution after alpha-beta-depleted transplantation in children (dated by TCRdb to between 2015 and 2016). The sample's treatment or condition, from its label and the paper: allogeneic hematopoietic cell transplantation with graft depleted of TCRalphabeta T cells and CD19 B cells. The protocol used for the library was PCR. The instrument given in TCRdb is Illumina HiSeq 2500. Molecular barcoding was employed in the preparation of TCR libraries, with unique molecular identifiers being used to normalize TCRbeta repertoire quantification. TCRdb reprocessing: public reads trimmed at Q25 with fastp, clones called with MiXCR, in-frame beta chains kept. Entries that share a CDR3 protein sequence are merged under the most common genes and DNA. For this sample the table gives about 980,000 distinct CDR3 sequences, of which roughly 29% were detected only once. Around 30% of the sample rests with the top ten.

The sample in question was PBMCs, mostly from graft donor cells, obtained 360 days after TCRalphabeta/CD19-depleted stem cell transplant. Source of these receptors: a boy younger than two who had a stem cell transplant for SCID, so the T cells may come from the graft donor.

The gene calls are TRBV7-3 and TRBJ2-2, with 10 bases aligning to TRBD2. The V and J ends lost 7 bases and 4 bases, in that order; junction bases with no gene match: 24. CDR1 is SGHTA, CDR2 FQGTGA, per germline. The CDR3 has 21 residues. CDR3 sequence (DNA): TGTGCCAGCAACGAGGGGGTAGCAGAGGAGCGGGGGGGCCCTGGCACCGGGGAGCTGTTTTTT. Its protein product is CASNEGVAEERGGPGTGELFF.

Written as DNA, the CDR3 is TGTGCCAGCAGTTCCGTCGGCGGGGGGAACCACAATGAGCAGTTCTTC. Translating it yields CASSSVGGGNHNEQFF. The V and J genes are TRBV28 and TRBJ2-1; 8 bases align to TRBD2. This CDR3 is built from 16 residues. CDR1 MDHEN and CDR2 SYDVKM come from the germline V gene. V trimming: 4 bases; J trimming: 5 bases; junction bases outside the gene matches: 10.

This clonotype has only a few counts. CDR3 coding DNA: TGCAGCGTTGCTCTAGCGGGGCGAGAGACAGATACGCAGTATTTT. Amino acids: CSVALAGRETDTQYF. V and J are TRBV29-1 and TRBJ2-3; TRBD2 matches at 9 bases. The CDR3 has 15 amino acids. The germline CDR1 and CDR2 sequences are SQVTM and ANQGSEA. With V trimmed by 4 bases and J by 3 bases, 8 bases remained unmatched.

The chain couples TRBV4-2 to TRBJ2-3; unclear D gene. From germline, CDR1 is LGHNA and CDR2 YNFKEQ. CDR3 length: 15 amino acids. V lost 0 bases, J lost 4 bases, and 11 bases lay in between. The CDR3 bases are TGTGCCAGCAGCCAAGACGGTATGGTCTCAGATACGCAGTATTTT. Translated, it gives CASSQDGMVSDTQYF.

The chain uses TRBV6-1 and TRBJ1-1, with D perhaps TRBD1 (5 bases). In germline, CDR1 is MNHNS, CDR2 SASEGT. This CDR3 has 15 residues. With 7 bases removed from V and 6 bases from J, the gap between germline ends came to 21 bases. The CDR3 bases are TGTGCCAGCAAGGGCTCGACAGTCCTCCGTGCTGAAGCTTTCTTT. Translated: CASKGSTVLRAEAFF.

This clonotype was counted only a few times. This chain connects TRBV4-2 to TRBJ2-5; 8 positions match TRBD1. CDR1 is LGHNA, CDR2 YNFKEQ, per germline. V shed 3 bases and J 3 bases; nucleotides not matched to a gene: 6. The CDR3 runs 15 residues. CDR3 sequence reads: CASSHPGTGEETQYF. In DNA, the CDR3 is TGTGCCAGCAGCCACCCCGGGACAGGAGAAGAGACCCAGTACTTC.

This clonotype was seen a handful of times. The chain couples TRBV12-3 or TRBV12-4 to TRBJ1-1; D not certain. The CDR3 totals 14 residues. Trimming left V 8 bases short and J 0 bases short, with 13 bases between. Here the CDR3 reads CASRGEVLNTEAFF. The CDR3 DNA follows: TGTGCCAGCCGTGGTGAGGTACTGAACACTGAAGCTTTCTTT.

The chain combines TRBV11-2 with TRBJ2-7, with TRBD1 identical over 8 bases. The CDR3 totals 15 residues. V lost 0 bases, J lost 2 bases, and 3 bases stayed unmatched. Germline V gene data show CDR1 as SGHAT and CDR2 as FQNNGV. This chain's CDR3 is CASSLEPGQAYEQYF. DNA for the CDR3: TGTGCCAGCAGCTTAGAGCCGGGACAGGCCTACGAGCAGTACTTC.

The chain carries TRBV12-3 or TRBV12-4 and TRBJ2-1; D is unclear. CDR3 length: 14 amino acids. With 6 bases removed from V and 6 bases from J, the gap between germline ends came to 15 bases. CDR3 protein: CASRVAGGGNEQFF. DNA for the CDR3: TGTGCCAGCAGAGTAGCAGGCGGCGGCAATGAGCAGTTCTTC.

This clonotype occurred a few times. The J gene is TRBJ1-1, the V gene TRBV4-3; no reliable D call. Germline lookup yields CDR1 LGHNA and CDR2 YSLEER. With 0 bases removed from V and 4 bases from J, the gap between germline ends came to 12 bases. This CDR3 is built from 15 residues. CDR3: CASSQDGLSGTEAFF. The CDR3, as DNA: TGCGCCAGCAGCCAAGACGGGTTAAGCGGCACTGAAGCTTTCTTT.

This clonotype showed up many times. The chain carries TRBV11-1 and TRBJ2-1; 7 bases are shared with TRBD1. Germline-derived CDR1 and CDR2 are SGHAT and FQDESV (reference sequence). The CDR3 runs to 21 residues. The V and J ends lost 3 bases and 0 bases, in that order; junction bases with no gene match: 20. CDR3 in amino acids: CASSFPPQDRKTSTSYNEQFF. In DNA, the CDR3 is TGTGCCAGCAGCTTCCCTCCCCAGGACAGGAAAACCTCTACCTCCTACAATGAGCAGTTCTTC. The full variable domain, in which reference TRBV11-1 and TRBJ2-1 provide the parts outside the CDR3, is EAEVAQSPRYKITEKSQAVAFWCDPISGHATLYWYRQILGQGPELLVQFQDESVVDDSQLPKDRFSAERLKGVDSTLKIQPAELGDSAMYLCASSFPPQDRKTSTSYNEQFFGPGTRLTVL.

This sequence joins TRBV2 and TRBJ2-7; 7 nucleotides agree with TRBD1. Germline V gives CDR1 SNHLY, CDR2 FYNNEI. The V and J ends lost 6 bases and 1 base, in that order; junction bases with no gene match: 6. This CDR3 spans 14 amino acids. CDR3: CASRTGTPSYEQYF. The CDR3 coding sequence is TGTGCCAGCAGGACAGGGACCCCTTCCTACGAGCAGTACTTC.

The table lists this clonotype with a few counts. The J gene is TRBJ2-7, the V gene TRBV18; 11 bases align to TRBD2. CDR3 length equals 15 residues. Germline lookup yields CDR1 KGHSH and CDR2 LQKENI. V lost 2 bases to trimming and J lost 7 bases; unmatched junction nucleotides: 7. The CDR3 protein is CASSPGLAGGSEQYF. The DNA of the CDR3 is TGTGCCAGCTCACCAGGGCTAGCGGGAGGTAGTGAGCAGTACTTC.

This clonotype was picked up many times. The chain recombines TRBV5-1 with TRBJ2-1; TRBD1 might be the D (6 bases). The V end was cut by 7 bases, the J end by 0 bases, with 11 bases between. Germline V gene lookup returns CDR1 SGHRS and CDR2 YFSETQ. The CDR3 length is 14 residues. CDR3 loop: CASSGTTSYNEQFF. CDR3 bases: TGCGCCAGCTCAGGGACAACCTCCTACAATGAGCAGTTCTTC.

The chain couples TRBV12-3 or TRBV12-4 to TRBJ2-3; D is unclear. The CDR3 has 14 residues. Trimming removed 0 bases at V and 2 bases at J, with 6 bases between. The CDR3 region has the DNA TGTGCCAGCAGTTTAGCAGCGCACACAGATACGCAGTATTTT. Translation gives CASSLAAHTDTQYF.

In its sample, this clonotype was seen a few times. The rearrangement uses TRBV6-5 and TRBJ2-5; D is perhaps TRBD2 (5 bases). This CDR3 is built from 14 residues. Germline lookup yields CDR1 MNHEY and CDR2 SVGAGI. Trimming pared 2 bases from V and 7 bases from J, leaving 14 bases between. CDR3 in DNA: TGTGCCAGCAGTTACAGCGCAAGCGGTGGGACCCAGTACTTC. The encoded protein is CASSYSASGGTQYF.

In its sample, this clonotype was seen a few times. The chain links TRBV5-1 to TRBJ2-1; TRBD1 agrees at 7 bases. Per the germline V gene, CDR1 is SGHRS and CDR2 is YFSETQ. The V and J ends lost 8 bases and 5 bases, in that order; junction bases with no gene match: 13. The CDR3 covers 15 residues. In nucleotides, the CDR3 is TGCGCCAGTTTCTCCGGGACAGCCGATCACAATGAGCAGTTCTTC. Translating gives CASFSGTADHNEQFF.

This clonotype was counted only a few times. The chain employs TRBV3-1 and TRBJ1-3; no clear D gene. The V end lost 0 bases, the J end lost 0 bases, and 15 bases lay between the germline ends. The CDR3 has 18 residues. Germline assignment: CDR1 LGHDT and CDR2 YNNKEL (reference sequence). CDR3 residues: CASSQEAGFLISGNTIYF. The CDR3 DNA reads TGTGCCAGCAGCCAAGAGGCGGGGTTTTTGATCTCTGGAAACACCATATATTTT.

This clonotype was recorded a few times. The J gene is TRBJ2-7, the V gene TRBV7-9; no firm D call. This CDR3 spans 14 amino acids. Per the germline V gene, CDR1 is SEHNR and CDR2 is FQNEAQ (reference sequence). V was clipped by 1 base and J by 2 bases, with 9 bases between them. The CDR3 DNA reads TGTGCCAGCAGCTTAGTTGACACAACCTACGAGCAGTACTTC. As protein: CASSLVDTTYEQYF.

The V and J genes are TRBV29-1 and TRBJ2-5, with 8 bases fitting TRBD2. The CDR3 spans 13 residues. CDR1 and CDR2 (germline): SQVTM, ANQGSEA. V trimming: 6 bases; J trimming: 5 bases; junction bases outside the gene matches: 8. CDR3 coding DNA: TGCAGCGTCCCGGGACTAGGGCGGGAGACCCAGTACTTC. Its translation: CSVPGLGRETQYF.

This clonotype is a singleton in its sample. The rearrangement joins TRBV14 to TRBJ2-4; 8 nucleotides align to TRBD1. V trimming: 3 bases; J trimming: 9 bases; junction bases outside the gene matches: 7. The CDR3 totals 14 residues. Germline values: CDR1 SGHDN, CDR2 FVKESK. In nucleotides, the CDR3 is TGTGCCAGCAGCCAGTGGACAGGGAAAGGCATTCAGTACTTC. It is translated as CASSQWTGKGIQYF.

This clonotype appeared a few times. The V gene is TRBV2, the J gene TRBJ2-2; D gene unclear. CDR3 length equals 15 residues. With 2 bases removed from V and 4 bases from J, the gap between germline ends came to 11 bases. Germline-derived CDR1 and CDR2 are SNHLY and FYNNEI. The CDR3 loop is CASSESWDFTGELFF. The CDR3 nucleotides are TGTGCCAGCAGTGAAAGTTGGGATTTCACCGGGGAGCTGTTTTTT.

V and J are TRBV7-8 and TRBJ2-5, with TRBD2 matching over 13 bases. Trimming removed 3 bases from V and 4 bases from J; junction bases left unmatched: 11. Germline V lookup: CDR1 SGHVS, CDR2 FQNEAQ. This CDR3 region has 18 residues. Written as DNA, the CDR3 is TGTGCCAGCAGCTTTGGGACTAGCGGGGAATGGGGGGGAGAGACCCAGTACTTC. It translates to CASSFGTSGEWGGETQYF.

The rearrangement links TRBV29-1 to TRBJ2-5; 7 positions agree with TRBD2. The CDR3 is 11 amino acids. With V trimmed by 4 bases and J by 7 bases, 3 bases remained unmatched. Germline values: CDR1 SQVTM, CDR2 ANQGSEA. As DNA, the CDR3 is TGCAGCGTTGGTTGGGAGGGGACCCAGTACTTC. Translated, it gives CSVGWEGTQYF.

The chain employs TRBV2 and TRBJ1-1; D uncertain. The CDR3 extends over 16 amino acids. V was clipped by 3 bases and J by 1 base, with 15 bases between them. CDR1 SNHLY and CDR2 FYNNEI come from the germline V gene. This CDR3 is CASSDGLRAANTEAFF. The CDR3 DNA reads as TGTGCCAGCAGTGATGGTCTTAGGGCGGCGAACACTGAAGCTTTCTTT.

The chain uses TRBV20-1 and TRBJ2-7; TRBD1 matches at 7 bases. This CDR3 has 15 amino acids. From germline, CDR1 is DFQATT and CDR2 SNEGSKA (reference sequence). After removal of 3 bases from V and 0 bases from J, the junction contained 8 bases not matched to a gene. This CDR3 reads CSARATGVSSYEQYF. The CDR3 DNA sequence: TGCAGTGCTAGGGCCACAGGGGTCAGCTCCTACGAGCAGTACTTC.

V is TRBV3-1 and J is TRBJ1-4, with D possibly TRBD1 on 5 matching bases. V lost 5 bases and J lost 7, with 17 bases in between. Germline V CDR1 and CDR2: LGHDT, YNNKEL (reference sequence). The CDR3 consists of 15 residues. In nucleotides, the CDR3 is TGTGCCAGCAGCTCCCAGGGTCCGACTGGTGAAAAACTGTTTTTT. Translation gives CASSSQGPTGEKLFF.

The chain is built from TRBV12-3 or TRBV12-4 and TRBJ2-7, with 10 bases identical to TRBD1. With 0 bases clipped from V and 6 bases from J, the junction kept 8 bases outside the gene matches. This CDR3 region has 16 residues. The CDR3 nucleotides read TGTGCCAGCAGTTTAGCGTGGGGGACAGGGGTCATCGAGCAGTACTTC. Its protein is CASSLAWGTGVIEQYF.

This clonotype has only one observation. This chain connects TRBV20-1 to TRBJ1-4, with D possibly TRBD1 on 6 matching bases. The ends were cut back, 2 bases at V and 8 bases at J, with 18 bases in the middle. The CDR3 loop spans 15 amino acids. Germline loops: CDR1 DFQATT, CDR2 SNEGSKA (reference sequence). CDR3 coding DNA: TGCAGTGCTAGAAGGGGGGGGGGACAATACGAAAAACTGTTTTTT. Its translation: CSARRGGGQYEKLFF.

V and J are TRBV5-1 and TRBJ1-1; D is perhaps TRBD1 (5 bases). CDR1 and CDR2 from the germline V gene are SGHRS and YFSETQ. The CDR3 is 15 residues long. V was pared by 0 bases and J by 3 bases, with 12 bases between. The CDR3 region has the DNA TGCGCCAGCAGCTTGGCCGGCGGGGGGTACACTGAAGCTTTCTTT. Translated: CASSLAGGGYTEAFF.

This clonotype has just a few counts. The rearrangement joins TRBV5-1 to TRBJ1-1, with 7 bases lining up with TRBD1. The CDR3 is made up of 13 amino acids. The V gene's germline CDR1 is SGHRS and CDR2 YFSETQ. V was clipped by 0 bases and J by 7 bases; unmatched bases: 3. In nucleotides, the CDR3 is TGCGCCAGCAGCTTGGAGGGGGCGGATGAAGCTTTCTTT. Amino acids: CASSLEGADEAFF.